This entry lists 10 T cell receptor beta chains sequenced from one sample in a study of high-grade serous ovarian cancer treatment subgroups. Tumor tissue was taken before any definitive surgery or chemotherapy was given. This table comes from immunoSEQ multiplex PCR, and its TCRdb copy is limited to in-frame clones, with some not included. The table lists several thousand clones, about four fifths of them singletons. The material sequenced was tumor tissue. Every receptor here comes from a human donor with high-grade serous ovarian cancer.

This clone was seen once. This sample also contains other DNA sequences that code for the same CDR3. The J gene is TRBJ1-5, the V gene TRBV19, with D tentatively TRBD1 (6 bases). This CDR3 comprises 13 residues. In germline, CDR1 is LNHDA, CDR2 SQIVND (reference sequence). Trimming removed 6 bases at V and 3 bases at J, with 9 bases between. CDR3 in DNA: TGTGCCAGTAGGGGGGCTTTCAATCAGCCCCAGCATTTT. It is translated as CASRGAFNQPQHF.

This clone was seen a single time. The rearrangement joins TRBV30 to TRBJ2-3; the match to TRBD1 covers 7 bases. V shed 4 bases and J 0 bases; nucleotides not matched to a gene: 4. The CDR3 sequence is 14 residues long. Germline V CDR1 and CDR2: GTSNPN, SVGIG (reference sequence). Here the CDR3 reads CAWNRGGSTDTQYF. CDR3 in DNA: TGTGCCTGGAACAGGGGTGGAAGCACAGATACGCAGTATTTT.

The chain joins TRBV7-6 to TRBJ2-2; D call uncertain. The CDR3 has 12 amino acids. V lost 4 bases, J lost 6 bases, and 6 bases lay in between. Per germline, CDR1 SGHVS and CDR2 FNYEAQ. DNA for the CDR3: TGTGCCAGCAGCTCCCTAGCCGGGGAGCTGTTTTTT. Its translation is CASSSLAGELFF.

The gene calls are TRBV2 and TRBJ1-4, with D possibly being TRBD1 (6 bases). The germline V and J ends were trimmed by 3 bases and 6 bases, with 14 bases remaining between them. This CDR3 has 15 residues. CDR1 and CDR2 (germline): SNHLY, FYNNEI. CDR3 bases: TGTGCCAGCAGTGACAGGGGATCCGGGCATGAAAAACTGTTTTTT. Protein: CASSDRGSGHEKLFF.

This clone was detected once. The J gene is TRBJ1-4, the V gene TRBV27, with 9 nucleotides matching TRBD1. The CDR3 covers 15 residues. The V and J ends lost 5 bases and 7 bases, in that order; junction bases with no gene match: 8. The V gene's germline CDR1 is MNHEY and CDR2 SMNVEV (reference sequence). The CDR3 loop is CASSAGTGISEKLFF. For the CDR3, the DNA is TGTGCCAGCAGTGCCGGGACAGGGATTTCTGAAAAACTGTTTTTT. Drawing the rest from reference TRBV27 and TRBJ1-4, the complete variable domain is EAQVTQNPRYLITVTGKKLTVTCSQNMNHEYMSWYRQDPGLGLRQIYYSMNVEVTDKGDVPEGYKVSRKEKRNFPLILESPSPNQTSLYFCASSAGTGISEKLFFGSGTQLSVL.

The J gene is TRBJ2-6, the V gene TRBV7-6; 9 nucleotides align to TRBD1. The CDR3 has 17 amino acids. V lost 0 bases, J lost 3 bases, and 3 bases stayed unmatched. In germline, CDR1 is SGHVS, CDR2 FNYEAQ. CDR3 loop: CASSLARTGDGANVLTF. CDR3 DNA sequence: TGTGCCAGCAGCTTAGCGAGGACAGGGGATGGGGCCAACGTCCTGACTTTC. Based on the CDR3 plus reference TRBV7-6 and TRBJ2-6, the full variable domain is GAGVSQSPRYKVTKRGQDVALRCDPISGHVSLYWYRQALGQGPEFLTYFNYEAQQDKSGLPNDRFSAERPEGSISTLTIQRTEQRDSAMYRCASSLARTGDGANVLTFGAGSRLTVL.

V gene TRBV4-3 combines with J gene TRBJ2-4, with no clear D. This CDR3 comprises 15 residues. Germline CDR1 and CDR2: LGHNA and YSLEER. V lost 2 bases and J 0 bases, leaving 8 bases between the germline ends. In DNA form, the CDR3 reads TGCGCCAGCAGCCAAACGCGGCTAGCCAAAAACATTCAGTACTTC. Translation: CASSQTRLAKNIQYF.

The genes are TRBV7-8 and TRBJ1-2, with a tentative D call TRBD1 (6 bases). Trimming stripped 5 bases from V and 6 bases from J, with 16 bases between. From germline, CDR1 is SGHVS and CDR2 FQNEAQ. CDR3 length: 14 residues. The CDR3 protein is CASSRDPGENGYTF. The CDR3 bases are TGTGCCAGCAGCCGAGACCCAGGGGAAAATGGCTACACCTTC. The full variable domain, completed using reference TRBV7-8 and TRBJ1-2, is GAGVSQSPRYKVAKRGQDVALRCDPISGHVSLFWYQQALGQGPEFLTYFQNEAQLDKSGLPSDRFFAERPEGSVSTLKIQRTQQEDSAVYLCASSRDPGENGYTFGSGTRLTVV.

V and J are TRBV30 and TRBJ2-5; 7 nucleotides agree with TRBD2. CDR3 length: 16 residues. V gave up 0 bases and J gave up 4 bases; unmatched junction bases: 11. The germline gives CDR1 GTSNPN, CDR2 SVGIG (reference sequence). The CDR3 loop reads CAWSVPASGARETQYF. The CDR3 DNA sequence: TGTGCCTGGAGTGTACCCGCCAGCGGGGCGAGAGAGACCCAGTACTTC. The variable domain in full, completed from reference TRBV30 and TRBJ2-5, reads SQTIHQWPATLVQPVGSPLSLECTVEGTSNPNLYWYRQAAGRGLQLLFYSVGIGQISSEVPQNLSASRPQDRQFILSSKKLLLSDSGFYLCAWSVPASGARETQYFGPGTRLLVL.

V and J are TRBV7-3 and TRBJ2-7, with D maybe TRBD1 (6 bases). The germline CDR1 and CDR2 sequences are SGHTA and FQGTGA. This CDR3 spans 15 amino acids. V shed 2 bases and J shed 5 bases, with 16 bases lying between them. This CDR3 reads CASSLGGRGFDEQYF. The CDR3 DNA is TGTGCCAGCAGCTTAGGGGGCAGGGGCTTCGACGAGCAGTACTTC.